These 10 T cell receptor beta chains came from one sample sequenced in a study of neoadjuvant nivolumab and ipilimumab in lung cancer. Clones were read by immunoSEQ multiplex PCR, and TCRdb kept only the in-frame ones, dropping some. The sample includes about 25,000 clones, 80% to 85% of them seen just once. This sample comprised tumor tissue, obtained after neoadjuvant nivolumab, alone or with ipilimumab, at or shortly before surgery. These receptors were taken from an adult with non-small cell lung cancer.

The CDR3 DNA reads as TGTGCCAGCAGCGCACGACTAGCGGGAGTCTACGAGCAGTACTTC. This encodes CASSARLAGVYEQYF. This rearrangement joins TRBV7-2 to TRBJ2-7; 12 bases align to TRBD2. This CDR3 has 15 residues. Germline V gene sequence: CDR1 SGHTA, CDR2 FQGNSA. Trimming removed 5 bases from V and 3 bases from J; junction bases left unmatched: 5.

This clone is a singleton in its sample. The genes are TRBV11-2 and TRBJ2-5; no firm D call. Germline V lookup: CDR1 SGHAT, CDR2 FQNNGV. Trimming took off 1 base at V and 1 base at J, with 1 base between the two ends. This CDR3 region has 12 residues. In DNA, the CDR3 is TGTGCCAGCAGCTTAGTCCAAGAGACCCAGTACTTC. As protein: CASSLVQETQYF. The full variable domain, rest sourced from reference TRBV11-2 and TRBJ2-5, is EAGVAQSPRYKIIEKRQSVAFWCNPISGHATLYWYQQILGQGPKLLIQFQNNGVVDDSQLPKDRFSAERLKGVDSTLKIQPAKLEDSAVYLCASSLVQETQYFGPGTRLLVL.

The chain has TRBV10-1 and TRBJ2-2; tentative D call: TRBD1 (6 bases). The germline gives CDR1 WNHNN, CDR2 SYGVQD (reference sequence). Trimming removed 8 bases at V and 4 bases at J, with 14 bases between. The CDR3 spans 14 residues. CDR3 DNA sequence: TGCGCCAGCCAGACAGGCCCTACCACCGGGGAGCTGTTTTTT. Residues: CASQTGPTTGELFF.

This chain links TRBV11-2 with TRBJ2-3, with 9 positions matching TRBD2. CDR1 and CDR2 (germline): SGHAT, FQNNGV. The CDR3 is 14 residues long. The V segment lost 5 bases and the J segment 5 bases; nucleotides outside the gene matches: 5. The CDR3 nucleotides read TGTGCCAGCAGCCCGGGACTAGCAGAAGATACGCAGTATTTT. Residues: CASSPGLAEDTQYF.

The J gene is TRBJ1-1, the V gene TRBV5-6; 10 bases line up with TRBD1. The CDR3 spans 16 residues. Germline assignment: CDR1 SGHDT and CDR2 YYEEEE. V trimming: 2 bases; J trimming: 0 bases; junction bases outside the gene matches: 4. CDR3 amino acids: CASSLGQGGMNTEAFF. The CDR3, as DNA: TGTGCCAGCAGCTTAGGACAGGGGGGAATGAACACTGAAGCTTTCTTT.

V is TRBV5-6 and J is TRBJ1-4; D perhaps matches TRBD1 (6 bases). CDR3 size: 14 residues. Germline V gene sequence: CDR1 SGHDT, CDR2 YYEEEE. The V and J ends lost 2 bases and 7 bases respectively, with 12 bases between them. As DNA, the CDR3 is TGTGCCAGCAGCTTCGGCAGGGGAGGTGAAAAACTGTTTTTT. This codes for CASSFGRGGEKLFF.

This chain connects TRBV6-5 to TRBJ2-5, with D tentatively TRBD2 (6 bases). The CDR3 is 14 amino acids. The V gene lost 6 bases and the J gene lost 5 bases, with 16 bases spanning the gap. The germline gives CDR1 MNHEY, CDR2 SVGAGI. The CDR3 DNA reads as TGTGCCAGCAGGGGGCGGGATGGGGGGGAGACCCAGTACTTC. Its translation: CASRGRDGGETQYF.

The V and J genes are TRBV30 and TRBJ2-1, with 7 positions matching TRBD1. CDR3 length: 14 residues. Trimming took 5 bases from V and 8 from J; bases not matched to a gene: 12. The germline CDR1 and CDR2 sequences are GTSNPN and SVGIG (reference sequence). The CDR3 DNA is TGTGCCTGGGCCCAACTACTAGGGGGCGATGAGCAGTTCTTC. Amino acids: CAWAQLLGGDEQFF.

This clone was seen once. The gene calls are TRBV7-9 and TRBJ2-7; tentatively, D is TRBD1 (6 bases). CDR1 is SEHNR, CDR2 FQNEAQ, per germline (reference sequence). V lost 5 bases and J lost 5, with 28 bases in between. The CDR3 runs to 18 residues. CDR3 amino acids: CASSPWRSGVAPSNEQYF. CDR3 coding DNA: TGTGCCAGCAGCCCATGGAGGTCAGGGGTCGCCCCGAGTAACGAGCAGTACTTC.

This chain uses TRBV11-1 with TRBJ2-3; TRBD2 matches at 8 bases. This CDR3 is 16 amino acids long. J lost 2 bases, V lost 2 bases, and 6 bases had no gene match. CDR1 and CDR2 (germline): SGHAT, FQDESV (reference sequence). In DNA, the CDR3 is TGTGCCAGCAGCTTAACCGGGACTAGGTCCACAGATACGCAGTATTTT. Its translation: CASSLTGTRSTDTQYF. The full variable domain, completed using reference TRBV11-1 and TRBJ2-3, is EAEVAQSPRYKITEKSQAVAFWCDPISGHATLYWYRQILGQGPELLVQFQDESVVDDSQLPKDRFSAERLKGVDSTLKIQPAELGDSAMYLCASSLTGTRSTDTQYFGPGTRLTVL.